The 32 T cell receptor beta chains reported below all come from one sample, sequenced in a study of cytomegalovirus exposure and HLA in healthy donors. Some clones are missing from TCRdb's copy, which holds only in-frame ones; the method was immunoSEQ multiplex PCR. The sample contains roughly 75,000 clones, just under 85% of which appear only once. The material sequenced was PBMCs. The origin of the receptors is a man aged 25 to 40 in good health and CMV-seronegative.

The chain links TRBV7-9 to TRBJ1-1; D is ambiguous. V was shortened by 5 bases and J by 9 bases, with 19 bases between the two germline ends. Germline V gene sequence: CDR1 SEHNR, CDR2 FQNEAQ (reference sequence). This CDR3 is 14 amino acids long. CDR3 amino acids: CASSPFPGKEKAFF. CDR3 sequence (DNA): TGTGCCAGCAGCCCATTCCCGGGAAAAGAAAAAGCTTTCTTT.

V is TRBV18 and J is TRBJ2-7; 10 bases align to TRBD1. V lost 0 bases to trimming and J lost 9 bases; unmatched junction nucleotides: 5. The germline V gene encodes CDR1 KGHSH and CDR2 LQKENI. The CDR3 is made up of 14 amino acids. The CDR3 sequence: CASSPPGTGAMQYF. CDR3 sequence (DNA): TGTGCCAGCTCACCACCCGGGACAGGGGCTATGCAGTACTTC.

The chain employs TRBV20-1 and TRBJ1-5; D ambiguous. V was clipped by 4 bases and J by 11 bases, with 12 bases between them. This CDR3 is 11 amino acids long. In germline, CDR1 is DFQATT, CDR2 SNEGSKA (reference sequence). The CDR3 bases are TGCAGTGCTACAATCCGGGGAGCCCAGCATTTT. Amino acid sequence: CSATIRGAQHF.

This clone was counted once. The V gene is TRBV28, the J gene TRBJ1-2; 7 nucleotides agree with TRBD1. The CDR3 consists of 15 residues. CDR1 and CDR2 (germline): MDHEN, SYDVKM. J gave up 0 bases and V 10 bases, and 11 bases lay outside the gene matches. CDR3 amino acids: CAITPGTEANYGYTF. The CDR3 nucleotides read TGTGCCATCACGCCGGGGACAGAAGCTAACTATGGCTACACCTTC.

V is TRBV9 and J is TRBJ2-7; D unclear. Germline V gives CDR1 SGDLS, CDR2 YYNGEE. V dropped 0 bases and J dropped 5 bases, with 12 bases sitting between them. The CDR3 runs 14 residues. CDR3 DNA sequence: TGTGCCAGCAGCGTAGCAGACACCGGTGACGAGCAGTACTTC. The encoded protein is CASSVADTGDEQYF.

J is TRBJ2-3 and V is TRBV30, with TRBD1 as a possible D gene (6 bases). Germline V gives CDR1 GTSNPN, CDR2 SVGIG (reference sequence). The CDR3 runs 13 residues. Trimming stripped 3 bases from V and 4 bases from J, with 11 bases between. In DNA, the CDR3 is TGTGCCTGGAGAGAAACAGGGTCAGATACGCAGTATTTT. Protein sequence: CAWRETGSDTQYF.

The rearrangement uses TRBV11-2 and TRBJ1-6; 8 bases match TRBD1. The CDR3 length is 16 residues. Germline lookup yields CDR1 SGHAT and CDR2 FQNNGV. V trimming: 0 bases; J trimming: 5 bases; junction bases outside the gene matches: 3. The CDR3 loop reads CASSLDQGQDNSPLHF. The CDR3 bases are TGTGCCAGCAGCTTAGATCAGGGACAGGATAATTCACCCCTCCACTTT.

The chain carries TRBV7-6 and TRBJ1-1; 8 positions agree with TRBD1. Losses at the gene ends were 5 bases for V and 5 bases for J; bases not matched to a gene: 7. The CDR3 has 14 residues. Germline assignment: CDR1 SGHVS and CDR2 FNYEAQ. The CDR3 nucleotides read TGTGCCAGCAGCCCTACAGGGGGGGGGACTGAAGCTTTCTTT. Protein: CASSPTGGGTEAFF.

The CDR3, as DNA: TGTGCCAGTAGGACAGGGGGTTATGGCTACACCTTC. This gives the protein CASRTGGYGYTF. This chain joins TRBV19 and TRBJ1-2; 9 positions match TRBD1. This CDR3 region has 12 residues. The germline V gene has CDR1 LNHDA and CDR2 SQIVND (reference sequence). V shed 6 bases, J shed 5 bases, and the junction held 1 base outside the gene matches.

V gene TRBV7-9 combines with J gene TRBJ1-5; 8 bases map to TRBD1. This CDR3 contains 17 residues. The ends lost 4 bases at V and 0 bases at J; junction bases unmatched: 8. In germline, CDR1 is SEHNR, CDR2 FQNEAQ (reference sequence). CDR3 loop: CASSSGTGVYSNQPQHF. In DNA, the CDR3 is TGTGCCAGCAGCTCTGGGACAGGCGTTTATAGCAATCAGCCCCAGCATTTT. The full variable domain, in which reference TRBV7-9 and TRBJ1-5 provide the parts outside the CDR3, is DTGVSQNPRHKITKRGQNVTFRCDPISEHNRLYWYRQTLGQGPEFLTYFQNEAQLEKSRLLSDRFSAERPKGSFSTLEIQRTEQGDSAMYLCASSSGTGVYSNQPQHFGDGTRLSIL.

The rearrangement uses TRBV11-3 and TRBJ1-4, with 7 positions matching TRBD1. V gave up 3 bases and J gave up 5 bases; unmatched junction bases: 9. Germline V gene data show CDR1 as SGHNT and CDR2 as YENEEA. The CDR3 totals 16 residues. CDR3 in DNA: TGTGCCAGCAGCTTTGGAACGGGACAGTCAAATGAAAAACTGTTTTTT. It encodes CASSFGTGQSNEKLFF.

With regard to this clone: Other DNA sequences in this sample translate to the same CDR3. The CDR3: CASSLGQGNYGYTF. The CDR3 bases are TGTGCCAGCAGCCTGGGACAGGGGAACTATGGCTACACCTTC. The chain combines TRBV5-8 with TRBJ1-2; TRBD1 agrees at 10 bases. This CDR3 has 14 residues. Germline loops: CDR1 SGHTS, CDR2 YDEGEE. V gave up 4 bases and J gave up 2 bases; unmatched junction bases: 2.

The CDR3, as DNA: TGTGCCCACAGACGCGGGGATACGCAGTATTTT. It yields the protein CAHRRGDTQYF. This sequence joins TRBV30 and TRBJ2-3; D is possibly TRBD2 (5 bases). This CDR3 comprises 11 residues. Deletions cut 8 bases from V and 6 bases from J, with 12 bases between. CDR1 and CDR2 from the germline V gene are GTSNPN and SVGIG (reference sequence).

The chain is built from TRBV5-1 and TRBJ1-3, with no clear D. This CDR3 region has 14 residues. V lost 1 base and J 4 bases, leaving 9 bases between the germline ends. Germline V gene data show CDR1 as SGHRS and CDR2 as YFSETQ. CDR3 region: CASSLFEAGNTIYF. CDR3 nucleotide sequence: TGCGCCAGCAGCTTGTTTGAAGCCGGAAACACCATATATTTT.

The CDR3 coding sequence is TGTGCCAGCAGCTTTAGGAGGGGCCCAGGGGGAAACACCATATATTTT. Translation: CASSFRRGPGGNTIYF. The chain employs TRBV7-2 and TRBJ1-3; a weak D match, TRBD1 (5 bases). Trimming cost V 3 bases and J 4 bases, with 16 bases left between them. This CDR3 contains 16 residues. Germline CDR1 reads SGHTA; CDR2 reads FQGNSA. Full variable domain (rest looked up from reference TRBV7-2 and TRBJ1-3): GAGVSQSPSNKVTEKGKDVELRCDPISGHTALYWYRQSLGQGLEFLIYFQGNSAPDKSGLPSDRFSAERTGGSVSTLTIQRTQQEDSAVYLCASSFRRGPGGNTIYFGEGSWLTVV.

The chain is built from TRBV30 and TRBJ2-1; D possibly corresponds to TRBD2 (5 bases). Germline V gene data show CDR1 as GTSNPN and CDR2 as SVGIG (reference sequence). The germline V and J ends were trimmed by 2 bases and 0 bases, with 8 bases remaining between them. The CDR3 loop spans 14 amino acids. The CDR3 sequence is CAWSRGSSYNEQFF. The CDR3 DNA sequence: TGTGCCTGGAGTAGAGGGAGCTCCTACAATGAGCAGTTCTTC.

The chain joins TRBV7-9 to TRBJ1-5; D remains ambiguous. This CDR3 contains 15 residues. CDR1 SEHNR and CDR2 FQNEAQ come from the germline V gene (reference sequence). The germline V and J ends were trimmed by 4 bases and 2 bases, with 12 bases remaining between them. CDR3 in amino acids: CASSSTEGGNQPQHF. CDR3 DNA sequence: TGTGCCAGCAGCTCCACCGAGGGTGGCAATCAGCCCCAGCATTTT.

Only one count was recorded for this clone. The CDR3, as DNA: TGTGCCAGTAGTGGTAACACTGGGGGACTGGCAGGGCCCCAGCATTTT. Protein product: CASSGNTGGLAGPQHF. The chain uses TRBV19 and TRBJ1-5; D might be TRBD1 (5 bases). Germline CDR1 reads LNHDA; CDR2 reads SQIVND (reference sequence). The V gene lost 5 bases and the J gene lost 9 bases, with 23 bases spanning the gap. The CDR3 is 16 residues long.

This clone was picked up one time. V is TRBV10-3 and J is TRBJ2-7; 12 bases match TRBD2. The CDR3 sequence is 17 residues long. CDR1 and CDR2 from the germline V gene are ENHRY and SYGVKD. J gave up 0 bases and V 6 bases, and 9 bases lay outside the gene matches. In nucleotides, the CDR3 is TGTGCCATCAGAAGATCGACTAGCGGGGGACCCTCCTACGAGCAGTACTTC. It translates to CAIRRSTSGGPSYEQYF.

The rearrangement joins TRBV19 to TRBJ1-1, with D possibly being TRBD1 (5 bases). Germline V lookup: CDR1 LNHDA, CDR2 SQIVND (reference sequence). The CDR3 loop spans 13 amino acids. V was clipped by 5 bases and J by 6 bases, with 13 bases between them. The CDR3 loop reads CASSPGGVPEAFF. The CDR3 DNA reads TGTGCCAGTAGTCCGGGGGGGGTTCCTGAAGCTTTCTTT.

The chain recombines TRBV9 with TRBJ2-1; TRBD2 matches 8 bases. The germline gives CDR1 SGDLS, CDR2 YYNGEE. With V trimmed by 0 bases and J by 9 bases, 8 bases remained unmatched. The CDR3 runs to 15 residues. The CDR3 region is CASSVGGLVVGEQFF. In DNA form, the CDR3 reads TGTGCCAGCAGCGTAGGGGGACTAGTGGTGGGTGAGCAGTTCTTC.

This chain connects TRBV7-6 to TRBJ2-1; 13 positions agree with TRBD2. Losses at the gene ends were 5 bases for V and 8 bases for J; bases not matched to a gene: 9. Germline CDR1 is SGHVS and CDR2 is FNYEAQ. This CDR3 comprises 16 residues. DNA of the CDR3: TGTGCCAGCAGCACCAGTTCACTAGCGGGAGGGCATGAGCAGTTCTTC. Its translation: CASSTSSLAGGHEQFF.

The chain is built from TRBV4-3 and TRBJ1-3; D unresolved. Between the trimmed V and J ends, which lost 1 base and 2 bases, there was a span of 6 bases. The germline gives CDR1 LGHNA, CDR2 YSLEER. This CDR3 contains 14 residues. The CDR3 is CASSQAGPGNTIYF. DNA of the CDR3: TGCGCCAGCAGCCAAGCGGGTCCTGGAAACACCATATATTTT.

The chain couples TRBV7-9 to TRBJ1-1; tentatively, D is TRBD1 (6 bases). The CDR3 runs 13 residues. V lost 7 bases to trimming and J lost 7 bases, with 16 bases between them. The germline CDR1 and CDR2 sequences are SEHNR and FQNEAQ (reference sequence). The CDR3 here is CASTLDRKGEAFF. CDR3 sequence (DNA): TGTGCCAGCACCTTGGACAGAAAGGGTGAAGCTTTCTTT.

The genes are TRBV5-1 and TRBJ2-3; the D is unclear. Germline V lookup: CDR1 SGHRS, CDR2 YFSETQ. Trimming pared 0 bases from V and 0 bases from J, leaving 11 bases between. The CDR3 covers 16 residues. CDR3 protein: CASSLANSGSTDTQYF. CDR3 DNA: TGCGCCAGCAGCTTGGCCAACTCCGGTAGCACAGATACGCAGTATTTT.

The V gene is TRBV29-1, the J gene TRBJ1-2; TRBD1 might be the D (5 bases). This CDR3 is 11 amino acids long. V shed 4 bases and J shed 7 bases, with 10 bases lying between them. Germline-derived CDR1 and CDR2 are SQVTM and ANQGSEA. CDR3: CSVGRGGGYTF. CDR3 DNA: TGCAGCGTTGGAAGGGGTGGTGGCTACACCTTC.

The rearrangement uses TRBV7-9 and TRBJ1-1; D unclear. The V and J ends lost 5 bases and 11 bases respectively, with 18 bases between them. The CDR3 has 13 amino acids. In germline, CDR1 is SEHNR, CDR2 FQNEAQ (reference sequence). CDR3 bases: TGTGCCAGCAGCCCCGTCGAATTGGTGGAGGCTTTCTTT. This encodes CASSPVELVEAFF.

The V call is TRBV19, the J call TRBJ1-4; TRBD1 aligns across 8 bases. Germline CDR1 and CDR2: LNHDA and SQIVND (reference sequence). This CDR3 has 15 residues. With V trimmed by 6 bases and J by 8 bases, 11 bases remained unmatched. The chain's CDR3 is CASRDPGQEAEKLFF. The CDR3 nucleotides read TGTGCCAGTAGGGATCCGGGACAGGAGGCCGAAAAACTGTTTTTT.

The CDR3 nucleotides read TGTGCCAGCAGCGTACAGGGCACTAACTATGGCTACACCTTC. Its translation is CASSVQGTNYGYTF. J is TRBJ1-2 and V is TRBV9; perhaps TRBD1 as D (5 bases). Germline values: CDR1 SGDLS, CDR2 YYNGEE. The germline V and J ends were trimmed by 1 base and 0 bases, with 7 bases remaining between them. This CDR3 region has 14 residues.

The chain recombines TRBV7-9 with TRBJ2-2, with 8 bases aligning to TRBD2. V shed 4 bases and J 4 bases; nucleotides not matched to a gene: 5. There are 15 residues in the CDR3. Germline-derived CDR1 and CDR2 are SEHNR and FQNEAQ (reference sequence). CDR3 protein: CASSSQRGTTGELFF. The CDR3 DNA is TGTGCCAGCAGCTCACAGCGGGGGACCACCGGGGAGCTGTTTTTT.

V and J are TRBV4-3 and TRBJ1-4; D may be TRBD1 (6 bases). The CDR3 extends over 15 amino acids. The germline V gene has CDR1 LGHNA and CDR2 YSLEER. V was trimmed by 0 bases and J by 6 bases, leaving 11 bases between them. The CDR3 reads CASSQDRGTYEKLFF. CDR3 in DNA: TGCGCCAGCAGCCAAGATAGGGGGACGTATGAAAAACTGTTTTTT.

CDR3 bases: TGTGCCAGCACCAACCCCGGGAGCACAGATACGCAGTATTTT. Translated, it gives CASTNPGSTDTQYF. The chain joins TRBV25-1 to TRBJ2-3; D is undetermined. CDR3 size: 14 residues. Looked up from germline, CDR1 is MGHDK and CDR2 is SYGVNS. The V and J ends lost 7 bases and 0 bases respectively, with 11 bases between them.